One sample yielded the 9 T cell receptor beta chains listed below, sequenced in a study of cytomegalovirus exposure and HLA in healthy donors. The study ran its PCR with 60 Vbeta and 13 Jbeta primers. Produced via immunoSEQ multiplex PCR; TCRdb's table is partial and in-frame only. The data show some 160,000 clones, 70% to 80% seen once. Sequencing used PBMCs. The origin of the receptors is a male donor in good health and CMV-seronegative.

This clone came up once. V is TRBV10-3 and J is TRBJ2-5; 9 bases line up with TRBD1. Germline V gene data show CDR1 as ENHRY and CDR2 as SYGVKD. The CDR3 loop spans 14 amino acids. Trimming took 5 bases from V and 4 from J; bases not matched to a gene: 5. The CDR3 reads CAISKGQGGETQYF. CDR3 coding DNA: TGTGCCATCAGTAAGGGACAGGGAGGAGAGACCCAGTACTTC.

The chain combines TRBV7-2 with TRBJ1-5, with 9 bases that match TRBD1. From germline, CDR1 is SGHTA and CDR2 FQGNSA. The V gene end was trimmed by 6 bases and the J gene end by 5 bases; junction bases not matched to a gene: 2. The CDR3 sequence is 13 residues long. CDR3 sequence (DNA): TGTGCCAGCAGAAGGGACAGGGATCAGCCCCAGCATTTT. This sequence encodes CASRRDRDQPQHF.

This clone was detected only a few times. The chain employs TRBV18 and TRBJ2-3, with 8 bases aligning to TRBD2. Per the germline V gene, CDR1 is KGHSH and CDR2 is LQKENI. V gave up 3 bases and J gave up 6 bases; unmatched junction bases: 2. There are 13 residues in the CDR3. The CDR3 nucleotides are TGTGCCAGCTCACCGGGACTAGACGATACGCAGTATTTT. Protein: CASSPGLDDTQYF.

V is TRBV6-1 and J is TRBJ2-7, with 10 nucleotides matching TRBD2. The CDR3 extends over 16 amino acids. CDR1 is MNHNS, CDR2 SASEGT, per germline. V trimming: 2 bases; J trimming: 2 bases; junction bases outside the gene matches: 6. The CDR3 loop is CASSEFSSGRTYEQYF. Here the CDR3 DNA reads TGTGCCAGCAGTGAATTCTCTAGCGGGAGAACCTACGAGCAGTACTTC.

V is TRBV7-9 and J is TRBJ2-1; 7 bases agree with TRBD1. This CDR3 region has 14 residues. In germline, CDR1 is SEHNR, CDR2 FQNEAQ (reference sequence). The junction had 0 bases not matched to a gene; V was cut back by 4 bases and J by 0 bases. This CDR3 reads CASSWDSSYNEQFF. The CDR3 bases are TGTGCCAGCAGCTGGGACAGCTCCTACAATGAGCAGTTCTTC.

This chain joins TRBV2 and TRBJ2-1, with 8 bases identical to TRBD1. The CDR3 consists of 14 residues. Germline values: CDR1 SNHLY, CDR2 FYNNEI. With V trimmed by 6 bases and J by 2 bases, 3 bases remained unmatched. CDR3 nucleotide sequence: TGTGCCAGCAGGGAGACAGGGGCCTACAATGAGCAGTTCTTC. Residues: CASRETGAYNEQFF.

The chain employs TRBV5-4 and TRBJ2-3; D gene unclear. The CDR3 sequence is 15 residues long. Trimming shortened V by 3 bases and J by 0 bases, and 11 bases separated the two germline ends. Looked up from germline, CDR1 is SGHNT and CDR2 is YYREEE (reference sequence). The CDR3 DNA sequence: TGTGCCAGCAGCTCAGGCTACACCAGCACAGATACGCAGTATTTT. It codes for CASSSGYTSTDTQYF.

The rearrangement uses TRBV10-3 and TRBJ1-6, with D maybe TRBD1 (5 bases). V was trimmed by 3 bases and J by 9 bases, leaving 12 bases between them. Germline V gene lookup returns CDR1 ENHRY and CDR2 SYGVKD. The CDR3 loop spans 14 amino acids. CDR3 in DNA: TGTGCCATCAGTGATAAGGACACTGGTTCACCCCTCCACTTT. Its protein is CAISDKDTGSPLHF.

The chain joins TRBV28 to TRBJ1-1, with 8 bases fitting TRBD1. Trimming cost V 3 bases and J 0 bases; bases outside gene matches: 15. The CDR3 has 19 amino acids. The germline gives CDR1 MDHEN, CDR2 SYDVKM. The DNA of the CDR3 is TGTGCCAGCAGTTTGATGGACAGGGAAGGCCCGGGGATGAACACTGAAGCTTTCTTT. It encodes CASSLMDREGPGMNTEAFF.